The count of the clone carrying this T cell receptor beta chain is one. Antigen specificity is unknown. The record originates from a study of cytomegalovirus exposure and HLA in healthy donors. Study-level findings and limits: Later on, a genetic analysis was performed. It linked a missense variant in DCLRE1C with V- and J-gene trimming of TCR beta.

CDR1 is MRHNA, CDR2 SNTAGT, per germline. With 6 bases clipped from V and 4 bases from J, the junction kept 9 bases outside the gene matches. The CDR3 has 16 amino acids. 13 Jbeta primers and 60 Vbeta primers were used for the PCR. This table comes from immunoSEQ multiplex PCR, and its TCRdb copy is limited to in-frame clones, with some not included. The table lists about 190,000 clones, about four fifths of them singletons. This clonotype was obtained from a boy between 10 and 17 years old in good health and CMV-seronegative. The chain combines TRBV6-4 with TRBJ2-3; TRBD2 aligns across 11 bases. Specimen: PBMCs. Here the CDR3 DNA reads TGTGCCAGCAGCGAAGGTAGCGGGGGGGCGGCAGATACGCAGTATTTT. As protein: CASSEGSGGAADTQYF.